Given below is one T cell receptor (beta chain) in context. This specimen comes from a study of blood T cell repertoires in COVID-19. The CDR3 runs to 15 residues. The germline V gene has CDR1 SGHDN and CDR2 FVKESK. V was trimmed by 0 bases and J by 6 bases, leaving 15 bases between them. The data were produced by immunoSEQ multiplex PCR, yet TCRdb's version contains in-frame clones alone and is incomplete. The top ten clones hold around 13% of a sample with about 21,000 clones, about 78% of them seen once. The receptor was isolated from a man between 60 and 75 years old with active COVID-19. The sequencing input was peripheral blood. The rearrangement joins TRBV14 to TRBJ2-7, with D unclear. In DNA, the CDR3 is TGTGCCAGCAGCCAAGACCCGGCGAGGTCTAGCGAGCAGTACTTC. Translated: CASSQDPARSSEQYF.